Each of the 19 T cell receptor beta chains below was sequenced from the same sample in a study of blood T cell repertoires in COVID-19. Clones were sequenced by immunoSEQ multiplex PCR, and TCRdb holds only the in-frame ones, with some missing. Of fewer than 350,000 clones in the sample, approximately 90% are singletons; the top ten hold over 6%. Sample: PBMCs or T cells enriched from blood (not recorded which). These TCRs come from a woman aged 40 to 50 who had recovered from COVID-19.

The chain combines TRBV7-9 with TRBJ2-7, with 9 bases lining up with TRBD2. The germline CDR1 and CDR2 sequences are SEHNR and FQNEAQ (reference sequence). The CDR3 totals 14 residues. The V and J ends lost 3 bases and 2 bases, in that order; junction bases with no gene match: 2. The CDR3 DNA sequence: TGTGCCAGCAGCTTGGGACTAGCTACCTACGAGCAGTACTTC. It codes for CASSLGLATYEQYF.

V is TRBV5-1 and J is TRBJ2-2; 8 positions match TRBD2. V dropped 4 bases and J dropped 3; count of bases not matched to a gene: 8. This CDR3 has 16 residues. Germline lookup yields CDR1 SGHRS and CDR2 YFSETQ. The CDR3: CASSPSGRRDTGELFF. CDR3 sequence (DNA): TGCGCCAGCAGCCCCAGCGGGAGAAGGGACACCGGGGAGCTGTTTTTT.

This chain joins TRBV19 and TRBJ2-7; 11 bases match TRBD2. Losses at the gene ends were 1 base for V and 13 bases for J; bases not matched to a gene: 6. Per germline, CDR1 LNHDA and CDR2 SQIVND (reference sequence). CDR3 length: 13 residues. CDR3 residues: CASSIGTSGPPYF. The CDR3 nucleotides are TGTGCCAGTAGTATAGGGACTAGCGGGCCTCCTTACTTC.

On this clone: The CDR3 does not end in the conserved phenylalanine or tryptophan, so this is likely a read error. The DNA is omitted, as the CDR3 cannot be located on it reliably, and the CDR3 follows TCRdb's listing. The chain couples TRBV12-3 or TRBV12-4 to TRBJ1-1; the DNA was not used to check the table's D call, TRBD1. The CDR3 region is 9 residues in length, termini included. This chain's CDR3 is CASSLQGFS.

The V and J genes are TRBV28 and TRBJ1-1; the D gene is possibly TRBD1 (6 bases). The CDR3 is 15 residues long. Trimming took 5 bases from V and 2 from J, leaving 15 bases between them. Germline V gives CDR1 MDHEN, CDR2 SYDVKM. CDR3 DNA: TGTGCCAGCAGTCCCCCCGGGACACGCAACACTGAAGCTTTCTTT. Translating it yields CASSPPGTRNTEAFF.

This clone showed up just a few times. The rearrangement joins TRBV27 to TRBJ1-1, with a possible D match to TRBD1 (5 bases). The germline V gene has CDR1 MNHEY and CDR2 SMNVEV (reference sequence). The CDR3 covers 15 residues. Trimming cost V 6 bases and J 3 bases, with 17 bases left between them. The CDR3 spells CASSPASQGYTEAFF. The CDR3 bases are TGTGCCAGCAGCCCCGCCTCCCAGGGATACACTGAAGCTTTCTTT.

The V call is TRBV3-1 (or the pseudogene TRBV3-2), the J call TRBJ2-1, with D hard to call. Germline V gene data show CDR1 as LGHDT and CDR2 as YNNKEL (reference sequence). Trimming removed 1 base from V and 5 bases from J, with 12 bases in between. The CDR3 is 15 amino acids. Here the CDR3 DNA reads TGTGCCAGCAGCCAAGCGTGGCTTTATAACAATGAGCAGTTCTTC. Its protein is CASSQAWLYNNEQFF.

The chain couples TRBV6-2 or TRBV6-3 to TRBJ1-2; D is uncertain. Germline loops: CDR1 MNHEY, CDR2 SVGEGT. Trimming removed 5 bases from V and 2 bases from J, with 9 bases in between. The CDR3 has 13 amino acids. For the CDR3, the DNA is TGTGCCAGCAGTGCACAGAAGAACTATGGCTACACCTTC. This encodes CASSAQKNYGYTF.

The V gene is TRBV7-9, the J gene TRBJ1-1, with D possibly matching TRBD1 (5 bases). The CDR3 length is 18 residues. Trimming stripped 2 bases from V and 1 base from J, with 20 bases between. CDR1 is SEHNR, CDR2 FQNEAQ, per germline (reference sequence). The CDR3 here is CASSLNRPQGQANTEAFF. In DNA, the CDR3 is TGTGCCAGCAGCTTAAATCGCCCCCAGGGCCAGGCGAACACTGAAGCTTTCTTT.

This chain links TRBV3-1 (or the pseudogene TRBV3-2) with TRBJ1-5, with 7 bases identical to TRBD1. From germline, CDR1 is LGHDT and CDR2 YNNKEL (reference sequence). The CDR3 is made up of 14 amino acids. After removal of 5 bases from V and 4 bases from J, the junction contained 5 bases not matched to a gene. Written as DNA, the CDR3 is TGTGCCAGCAGCTCCACAGGGGAAAATCAGCCCCAGCATTTT. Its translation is CASSSTGENQPQHF.

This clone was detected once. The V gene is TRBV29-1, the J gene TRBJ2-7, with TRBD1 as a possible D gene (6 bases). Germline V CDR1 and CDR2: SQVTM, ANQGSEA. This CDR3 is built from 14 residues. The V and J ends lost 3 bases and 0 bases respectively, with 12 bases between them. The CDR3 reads CSVEDSASSYEQYF. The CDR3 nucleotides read TGCAGCGTTGAGGACAGTGCTAGCTCCTACGAGCAGTACTTC.

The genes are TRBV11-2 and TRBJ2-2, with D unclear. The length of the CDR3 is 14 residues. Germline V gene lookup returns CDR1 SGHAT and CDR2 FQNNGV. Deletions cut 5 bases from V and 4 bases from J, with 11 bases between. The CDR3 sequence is CASSPQLATGELFF. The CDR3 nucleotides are TGTGCCAGCAGCCCGCAACTTGCCACCGGGGAGCTGTTTTTT.

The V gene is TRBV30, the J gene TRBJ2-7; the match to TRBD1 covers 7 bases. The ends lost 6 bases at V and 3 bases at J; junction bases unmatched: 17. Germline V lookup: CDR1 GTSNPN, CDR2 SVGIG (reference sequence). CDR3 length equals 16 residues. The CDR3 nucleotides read TGTGCCTGTGAGCGCTTGACCCAAGGGGGCTTCTACGAGCAGTACTTC. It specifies CACERLTQGGFYEQYF.

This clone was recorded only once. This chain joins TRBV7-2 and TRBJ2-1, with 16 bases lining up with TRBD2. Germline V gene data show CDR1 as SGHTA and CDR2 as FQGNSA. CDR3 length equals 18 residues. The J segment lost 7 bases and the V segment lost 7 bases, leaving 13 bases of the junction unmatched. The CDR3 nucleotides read TGTGCCAGCACCGTGGGACTAGCGGGAGGGCCCCGGGTGAATGAGCAGTTCTTC. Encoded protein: CASTVGLAGGPRVNEQFF.

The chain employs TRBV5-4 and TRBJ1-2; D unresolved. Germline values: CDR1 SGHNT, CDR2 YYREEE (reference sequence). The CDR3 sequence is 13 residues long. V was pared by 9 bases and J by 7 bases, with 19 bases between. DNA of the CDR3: TGTGCCACTCGTGAGGCGGAGCCTTCTGGCTACACCTTC. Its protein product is CATREAEPSGYTF.

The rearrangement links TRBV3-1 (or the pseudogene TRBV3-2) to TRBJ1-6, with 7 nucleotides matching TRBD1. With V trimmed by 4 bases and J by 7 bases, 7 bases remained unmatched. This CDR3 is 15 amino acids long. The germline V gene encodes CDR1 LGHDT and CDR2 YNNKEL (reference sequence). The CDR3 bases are TGTGCCAGCAGCCCACGACAGGGTGTCAATTCACCCCTCCACTTT. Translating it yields CASSPRQGVNSPLHF.

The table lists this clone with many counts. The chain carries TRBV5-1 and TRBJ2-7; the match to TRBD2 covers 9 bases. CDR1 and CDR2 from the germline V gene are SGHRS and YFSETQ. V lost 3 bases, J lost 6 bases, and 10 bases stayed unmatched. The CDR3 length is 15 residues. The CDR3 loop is CASSSDLAGSGEQYF. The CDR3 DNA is TGCGCCAGCAGCTCCGACCTAGCGGGATCAGGCGAGCAGTACTTC.

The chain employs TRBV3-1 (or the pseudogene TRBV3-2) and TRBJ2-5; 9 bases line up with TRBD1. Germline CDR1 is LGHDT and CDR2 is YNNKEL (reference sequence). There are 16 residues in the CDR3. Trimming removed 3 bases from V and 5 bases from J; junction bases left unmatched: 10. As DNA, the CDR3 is TGTGCCAGCAGCCACCCAGCCGGGACAGGGAGTGAGACCCAGTACTTC. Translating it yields CASSHPAGTGSETQYF.

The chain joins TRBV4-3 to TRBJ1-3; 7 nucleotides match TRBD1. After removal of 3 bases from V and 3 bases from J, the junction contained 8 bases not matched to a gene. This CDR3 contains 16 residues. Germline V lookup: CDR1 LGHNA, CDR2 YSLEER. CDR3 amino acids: CASSQETGSLGNTIYF. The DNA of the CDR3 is TGCGCCAGCAGCCAGGAGACAGGGAGTCTTGGAAACACCATATATTTT.